A single sample is the source of the 21 T cell receptor beta chains below, sequenced in a study of response to subunit inactivated influenza vaccine. TCRdb used MiXCR to reprocess the RT-PCR reads, holding one entry per CDR3 protein. The table has around 190,000 distinct CDR3 sequences, under 15% seen once; the top ten hold about a quarter. This specimen was CD8+ T cells sorted from PBMCs, taken roughly 5 days after vaccination. Receptors were obtained from a man in his forties or fifties who received an inactivated influenza vaccine.

This clonotype has ten or more counts. The chain joins TRBV27 to TRBJ2-7; 7 positions agree with TRBD2. V gave up 0 bases and J gave up 5 bases; unmatched junction bases: 7. CDR1 MNHEY and CDR2 SMNVEV come from the germline V gene (reference sequence). The CDR3 runs 15 residues. CDR3 nucleotides: TGTGCCAGCAGTTTATCTGGCGGGGGATTCAACGAGCAGTACTTC. It codes for CASSLSGGGFNEQYF.

This clonotype has just a few counts. In DNA form, the CDR3 reads TGTGCCAGCAGCTTAGGGGACAGAGGCTCGAGGCAGTTCTTC. Amino acids: CASSLGDRGSRQFF. This rearrangement joins TRBV11-2 to TRBJ2-1; 7 bases line up with TRBD1. CDR1 and CDR2 (germline): SGHAT, FQNNGV. J gave up 12 bases and V 1 base, and 9 bases lay outside the gene matches. CDR3 size: 14 residues.

Only a few counts were recorded for this clonotype. V and J are TRBV6-2 or TRBV6-3 and TRBJ2-1; 9 bases line up with TRBD1. The CDR3 consists of 16 residues. V lost 5 bases and J lost 4; bases outside the gene matches: 9. Germline V CDR1 and CDR2: MNHEY, SVGEGT. CDR3 DNA sequence: TGTGCCAGCAGTAGGACCGGGACAGGGCGGTACAATGAGCAGTTCTTC. Encoded protein: CASSRTGTGRYNEQFF.

This clonotype has a handful of counts. The genes are TRBV4-3 and TRBJ2-1, with D possibly TRBD1 on 5 matching bases. CDR3 size: 13 residues. V shed 0 bases and J shed 6 bases, with 6 bases lying between them. The germline CDR1 and CDR2 sequences are LGHNA and YSLEER. CDR3 protein: CASSQDRVNEQFF. The CDR3 DNA is TGCGCCAGCAGCCAAGACAGGGTCAATGAGCAGTTCTTC.

The V gene is TRBV12-3 or TRBV12-4, the J gene TRBJ1-2; the D gene is possibly TRBD1 (5 bases). V was trimmed by 3 bases and J by 8 bases, leaving 10 bases between them. The CDR3 covers 12 residues. The CDR3 region is CASSFGGGGYTF. The CDR3 DNA is TGTGCCAGCAGTTTTGGGGGAGGCGGCTACACCTTC.

The CDR3 protein is CASSLIGGPWTGELFF. The CDR3 DNA sequence: TGTGCCAGCAGTTTGATCGGGGGCCCCTGGACCGGGGAGCTGTTTTTT. The chain uses TRBV12-3 or TRBV12-4 and TRBJ2-2; D assignment may be TRBD1 or TRBD2 (6 bases each). V was clipped by 3 bases and J by 5 bases, with 16 bases between them. The CDR3 is 16 residues long.

This clonotype has a count of ten or more. CDR3 region: CASSLRFTDTQYF. CDR3 nucleotides: TGTGCCAGCAGTTTACGGTTCACAGATACGCAGTATTTT. The chain is built from TRBV12-3 or TRBV12-4 and TRBJ2-3; unclear D gene. Deletions cut 2 bases from V and 2 bases from J, with 5 bases between. This CDR3 contains 13 residues.

The gene calls are TRBV5-1 and TRBJ2-5; D call uncertain. The germline V gene has CDR1 SGHRS and CDR2 YFSETQ. V was cut by 0 bases and J by 2 bases, with 11 bases left in between. The CDR3 is made up of 15 amino acids. This CDR3 is CASSLARLEQETQYF. The CDR3 coding sequence is TGCGCCAGCAGCTTGGCCAGGTTAGAGCAAGAGACCCAGTACTTC.

The gene calls are TRBV10-3 and TRBJ2-7; either TRBD1 or TRBD2 may supply D (6 bases each). The V and J ends lost 6 bases and 5 bases respectively, with 17 bases between them. This CDR3 has 14 residues. Germline CDR1 reads ENHRY; CDR2 reads SYGVKD. CDR3 coding DNA: TGTGCCATCAGCGGGGGCAGGGAGTTGGACGAGCAGTACTTC. Amino acid sequence: CAISGGRELDEQYF.

This clonotype was seen only a few times. This sequence joins TRBV27 and TRBJ2-7; D may be TRBD2 (6 bases). V shed 8 bases and J shed 3 bases, with 11 bases lying between them. Germline V gene sequence: CDR1 MNHEY, CDR2 SMNVEV (reference sequence). The CDR3 is 12 residues long. The CDR3: CASQASDYEQYF. In nucleotides, the CDR3 is TGTGCCAGCCAGGCTAGCGACTACGAGCAGTACTTC.

A word on this clonotype: The junction and the germline gene differ at one end; a read error may be behind it. The rearrangement links TRBV4-3 to TRBJ2-7; 9 nucleotides align to TRBD1. The germline V gene encodes CDR1 LGHNA and CDR2 YSLEER. CDR3 size: 14 residues. CDR3 residues: CVSSQGTGRYEQYF. CDR3 nucleotide sequence: TGCGTCAGCAGCCAAGGGACAGGGAGGTACGAGCAGTACTTC.

The chain links TRBV12-3 or TRBV12-4 to TRBJ2-7, with 11 bases fitting TRBD1. The length of the CDR3 is 14 residues. With V trimmed by 5 bases and J by 6 bases, 6 bases remained unmatched. In DNA, the CDR3 is TGTGCCAGCAGTCCGCCGGGACAGGGGGTCGAGCAGTACTTC. The encoded protein is CASSPPGQGVEQYF.

CDR3 region: CASSQDIASSGNTIYF. CDR3 coding DNA: TGTGCCAGCAGCCAAGATATCGCCAGCTCTGGAAACACCATATATTTT. The rearrangement uses TRBV4-2 and TRBJ1-3; D unresolved. Per the germline V gene, CDR1 is LGHNA and CDR2 is YNFKEQ. The CDR3 loop spans 16 amino acids. V lost 0 bases and J 0 bases, leaving 9 bases between the germline ends.

The J gene is TRBJ2-7, the V gene TRBV29-1; 7 positions agree with TRBD2. The length of the CDR3 is 13 residues. Trimming took 4 bases from V and 2 from J; bases not matched to a gene: 5. Per germline, CDR1 SQVTM and CDR2 ANQGSEA. The CDR3 bases are TGCAGCGTTGGGGGAGGGTTTACCTACGAGCAGTACTTC. Protein sequence: CSVGGGFTYEQYF.

As to this clonotype: A read error may produce the germline difference seen at one junction end. The chain joins TRBV10-3 to TRBJ2-7, with D perhaps TRBD1 (5 bases). Germline CDR1 reads ENHRY; CDR2 reads SYGVKD. This CDR3 is built from 15 residues. CDR3 nucleotide sequence: TGTGCCATCAGTGAGTCTAACACAGGTTCCTACGAGCAGCACTTC. This translates into CAISESNTGSYEQHF.

This clonotype was counted at least ten times. This rearrangement joins TRBV12-3 or TRBV12-4 to TRBJ1-2; perhaps TRBD1 as D (6 bases). The CDR3 loop spans 20 amino acids. V dropped 3 bases and J dropped 1 base, with 27 bases sitting between them. CDR3 protein: CASSFFLSGRGLSDNYGYTF. CDR3 DNA sequence: TGTGCCAGCAGTTTCTTTCTATCAGGCAGGGGTCTTTCGGATAACTATGGCTACACCTTC.

The V call is TRBV9, the J call TRBJ1-4; D perhaps matches TRBD1 (5 bases). Germline values: CDR1 SGDLS, CDR2 YYNGEE. V was trimmed by 4 bases and J by 0 bases, leaving 16 bases between them. The CDR3 runs 17 residues. The CDR3 nucleotides read TGTGCCAGCAGCTCCCCCCGGGACGGCTCAACTAATGAAAAACTGTTTTTT. Its protein is CASSSPRDGSTNEKLFF.

The chain joins TRBV12-3 or TRBV12-4 to TRBJ2-7; 10 positions agree with TRBD1. CDR3 length equals 15 residues. After removal of 6 bases from V and 3 bases from J, the junction contained 8 bases not matched to a gene. The CDR3, as DNA: TGTGCCAGCAGCCTAGGGACAGGGGTAGGCTACGAGCAGTACTTC. Translation gives CASSLGTGVGYEQYF.

This sequence joins TRBV12-3 or TRBV12-4 and TRBJ2-5; TRBD1 agrees at 8 bases. Losses at the gene ends were 4 bases for V and 4 bases for J; bases not matched to a gene: 8. The CDR3 runs 15 residues. The CDR3 sequence: CASSSDRGISETQYF. Here the CDR3 DNA reads TGTGCCAGCAGTTCCGACAGGGGAATTTCAGAGACCCAGTACTTC.

The chain carries TRBV7-9 and TRBJ2-1; D gene unclear. V lost 1 base to trimming and J lost 6 bases, with 7 bases between them. The CDR3 consists of 13 residues. Germline V gene sequence: CDR1 SEHNR, CDR2 FQNEAQ (reference sequence). This CDR3 reads CASSLGLSNEQFF. The CDR3 bases are TGTGCCAGCAGCTTAGGACTGAGCAATGAGCAGTTCTTC.

This chain joins TRBV12-3 or TRBV12-4 and TRBJ2-3; D not resolved. Between the trimmed V and J ends, which lost 3 bases and 3 bases, there was a span of 10 bases. The CDR3 is 14 residues long. As DNA, the CDR3 is TGTGCCAGCAGTTTGGCAAGCGCGACAGATACGCAGTATTTT. This translates into CASSLASATDTQYF.